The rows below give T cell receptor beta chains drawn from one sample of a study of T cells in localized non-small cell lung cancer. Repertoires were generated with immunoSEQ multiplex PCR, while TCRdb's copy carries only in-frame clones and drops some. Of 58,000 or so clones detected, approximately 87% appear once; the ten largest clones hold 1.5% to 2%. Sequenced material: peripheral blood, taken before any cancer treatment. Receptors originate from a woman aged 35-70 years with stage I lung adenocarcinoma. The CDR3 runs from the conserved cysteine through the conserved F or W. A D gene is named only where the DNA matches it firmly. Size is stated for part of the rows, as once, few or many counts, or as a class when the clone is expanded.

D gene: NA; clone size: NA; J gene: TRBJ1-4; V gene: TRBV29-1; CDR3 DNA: TGCAGCGTGGAAGGGGACACTAATGAAAAACTGTTTTTT; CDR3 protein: CSVEGDTNEKLFF
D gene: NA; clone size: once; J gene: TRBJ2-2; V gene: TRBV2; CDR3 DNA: TGTGCCAGCAGTGAAAGGTCGGGACACTCGAACACCGGGGAGCTGTTTTTT; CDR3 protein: CASSERSGHSNTGELFF
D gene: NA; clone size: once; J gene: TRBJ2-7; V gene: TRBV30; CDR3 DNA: TGTGCCTGGAGTCCGGGCCCCCTGGGCGAGCAGTACTTC; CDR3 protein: CAWSPGPLGEQYF
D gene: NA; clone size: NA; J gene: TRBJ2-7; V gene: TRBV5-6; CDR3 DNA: TGTGCCAGCAGCTGGACAGCGAACTCCTACGAGCAGTACTTC; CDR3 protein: CASSWTANSYEQYF
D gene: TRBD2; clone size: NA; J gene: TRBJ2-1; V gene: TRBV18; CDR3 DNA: TGTGCCAGCTCACCAAACCTAGCGGGGCCGTCCGACAATGAGCAGTTCTTC; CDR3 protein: CASSPNLAGPSDNEQFF
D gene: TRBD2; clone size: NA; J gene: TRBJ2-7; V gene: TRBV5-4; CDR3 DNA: TGTGCCAGCAGCTTGATGAGACTAGCGGGAGAGGGCGCCTACGAGCAGTACTTC; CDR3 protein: CASSLMRLAGEGAYEQYF
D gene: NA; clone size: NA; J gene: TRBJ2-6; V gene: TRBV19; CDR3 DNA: TGTGCCAGTAGAGATGTCCTCCGAGCAAGAATGACTGGGGCCAACGTCCTGACTTTC; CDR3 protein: CASRDVLRARMTGANVLTF
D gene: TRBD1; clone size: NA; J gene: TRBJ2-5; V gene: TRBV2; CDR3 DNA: TGTGCCAGCGACAGACAGGGGGGGGAGACCCAGTACTTC; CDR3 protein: CASDRQGGETQYF
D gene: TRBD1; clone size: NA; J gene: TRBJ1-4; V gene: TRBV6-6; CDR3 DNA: TGTGCCAGCAGTTTCGGGAAAGGGGGCATTAATGAAAAACTGTTTTTT; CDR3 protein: CASSFGKGGINEKLFF
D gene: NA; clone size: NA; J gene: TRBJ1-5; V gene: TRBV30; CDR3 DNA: TGTGCCTGGGAGGGGGGGGGCGATCAGCCCCAGCATTTT; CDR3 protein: CAWEGGGDQPQHF
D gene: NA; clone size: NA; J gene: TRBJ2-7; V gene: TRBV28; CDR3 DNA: TGTGCCAGCAGTCCCTACTACGAGCAGTACTTC; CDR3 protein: CASSPYYEQYF
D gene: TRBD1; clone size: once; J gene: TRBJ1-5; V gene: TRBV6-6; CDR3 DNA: TGTGCCAGCAGCCGGGGACAGAATCAGCCCCAGCATTTT; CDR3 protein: CASSRGQNQPQHF
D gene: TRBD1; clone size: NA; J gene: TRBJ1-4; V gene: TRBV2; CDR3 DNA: TGTGCCAGCAGTTTCCGGGACAGGGGAGAAAAACTGTTTTTT; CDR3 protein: CASSFRDRGEKLFF
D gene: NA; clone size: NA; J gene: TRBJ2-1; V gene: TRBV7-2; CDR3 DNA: TGTGCCAGCAGCTTACTTAGCGGCCCCTACAATGAGCAGTTCTTC; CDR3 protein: CASSLLSGPYNEQFF
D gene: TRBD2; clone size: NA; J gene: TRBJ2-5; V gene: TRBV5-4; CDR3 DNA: TGTGCCAGCAGCTTGGACGCGGGGGGCGTAGAGACCCAGTACTTC; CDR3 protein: CASSLDAGGVETQYF
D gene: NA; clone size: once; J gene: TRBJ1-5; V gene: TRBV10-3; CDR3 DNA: TGTGCCATCAGTGAACCCAAGGGAGCGAATCAGCCCCAGCATTTT; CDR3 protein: CAISEPKGANQPQHF
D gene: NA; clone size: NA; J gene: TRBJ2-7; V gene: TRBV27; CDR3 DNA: TGTGCCAGCAGTAAACCGGGTGCATCCTACGAGCAGTACTTC; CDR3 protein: CASSKPGASYEQYF
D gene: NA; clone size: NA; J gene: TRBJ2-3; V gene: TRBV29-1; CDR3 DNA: TGCAGCGTTGAAGGGTCCACAGATACGCAGTATTTT; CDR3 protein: CSVEGSTDTQYF
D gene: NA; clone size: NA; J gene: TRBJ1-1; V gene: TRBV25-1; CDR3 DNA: TGTGCCAGCAGTGATTGGGACCAGGAGGCTTTCTTT; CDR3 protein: CASSDWDQEAFF
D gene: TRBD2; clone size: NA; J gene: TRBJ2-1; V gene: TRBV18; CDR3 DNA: TGTGCCAGCTCCCTCGGGAGCGGGAGCGGTGAGCAGTTCTTC; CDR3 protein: CASSLGSGSGEQFF
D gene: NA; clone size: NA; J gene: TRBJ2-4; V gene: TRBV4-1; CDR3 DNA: TGCGCCAGCAGCCAAGATAAGCCCGGGCAGAACTGGGGTAACATTCAGTACTTC; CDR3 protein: CASSQDKPGQNWGNIQYF
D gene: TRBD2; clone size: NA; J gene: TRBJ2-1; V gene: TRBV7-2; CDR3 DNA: TGTGCCAGCAGCTTGAGGGTCGGGAGGCCCCCCAACAATGAGCAGTTCTTC; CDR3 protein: CASSLRVGRPPNNEQFF
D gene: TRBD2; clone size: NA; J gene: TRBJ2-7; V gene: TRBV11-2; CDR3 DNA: TGTGCCAGCAGCTCATTAGCGGGACTCTCCTACGAGCAGTACTTC; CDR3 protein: CASSSLAGLSYEQYF